The present entry profiles one T cell receptor (beta chain) with its context. The data derive from a study of control samples from healthy donors and cancer patients. Per the germline V gene, CDR1 is MNHNY and CDR2 is SVGAGI (reference sequence). The ends were cut back, 0 bases at V and 6 bases at J, with 11 bases in the middle. The CDR3 runs 14 residues. Some clones are missing from TCRdb's copy, which holds only in-frame ones; the method was immunoSEQ multiplex PCR. Of 100,000 to 150,000 clones in the sample, less than 95% were seen once. The chain uses TRBV6-6 and TRBJ1-1; D uncertain. Input material: blood. This TCR was recovered from a man aged 25-45 years in good health. The CDR3 DNA is TGTGCCAGCAGTTACTCTCGCCGGTCGGCTGAAGCTTTCTTT. Translating gives CASSYSRRSAEAFF.